This TCR beta chain stems from a study of beta chain features in type 1 diabetes. The CDR3 sequence is 13 residues long. V shed 9 bases and J shed 4 bases, with 15 bases lying between them. The germline V gene encodes CDR1 MNHEY and CDR2 SMNVEV (reference sequence). Every isolated RNA sample was fully reverse transcribed, so sequencing captured expressed TCRB transcripts. Generated by immunoSEQ multiplex PCR, the TCRdb table keeps only in-frame clones and is missing some. The data show around 150,000 clones, with 10% seen just once and 0.45% to 0.6% held by the top ten. Study findings and constraints: All four CD4+ subsets from Type 1 diabetes patients carried moderately but significantly shorter TCRB CDR3s.

About this clone itself: Its antigen is undetermined.

The TCR originated in a man aged 25-45 years with type 1 diabetes. The chain uses TRBV27 and TRBJ2-5; possibly TRBD1 for D (5 bases). The sample comprised central memory CD4+ T cells from blood. CDR3: CASRWQGTETQYF. CDR3 DNA sequence: TGTGCCAGTCGCTGGCAGGGCACAGAGACCCAGTACTTC.